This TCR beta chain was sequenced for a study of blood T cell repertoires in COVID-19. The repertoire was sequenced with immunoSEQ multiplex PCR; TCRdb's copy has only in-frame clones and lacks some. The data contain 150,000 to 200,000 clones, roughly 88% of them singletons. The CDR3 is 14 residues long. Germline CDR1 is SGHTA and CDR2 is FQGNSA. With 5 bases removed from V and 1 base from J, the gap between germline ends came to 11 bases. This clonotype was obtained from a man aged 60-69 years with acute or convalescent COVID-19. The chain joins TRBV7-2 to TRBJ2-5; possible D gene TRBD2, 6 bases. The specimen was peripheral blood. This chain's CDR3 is CASSPTRGQETQYF. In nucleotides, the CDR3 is TGTGCCAGCAGCCCCACGCGGGGCCAAGAGACCCAGTACTTC.